A single sample gave rise to the 29 T cell receptor beta chains below, sequenced in a study of shared clonotypes between healthy human individuals. The assay was immunoSEQ multiplex PCR, and TCRdb's table has in-frame clones only and misses some. The data show approximately 2.3 million clones, with over 85% seen just once and under 0.45% held by the top ten. The sample comprised naive CD4+ T cells from PBMCs. Subset defined: CD45RA+ positively selected. The receptors stem from a man in his late teens or twenties in good health. Some clones in this sample may be carry-over from other donors' samples.

V gene TRBV5-1 combines with J gene TRBJ1-2, with 7 bases identical to TRBD1. The CDR3 contains 16 residues. Germline V lookup: CDR1 SGHRS, CDR2 YFSETQ. Unmatched junction bases numbered 16, after V lost 3 bases and J lost 8 bases. The CDR3 reads CASSSTGAEGPGGYTF. In DNA, the CDR3 is TGCGCCAGCAGCTCTACAGGGGCTGAGGGCCCCGGAGGCTACACCTTC.

The gene calls are TRBV10-3 and TRBJ1-2, with D hard to call. The CDR3 totals 11 residues. V gave up 4 bases and J gave up 4 bases, with 4 bases separating them. Looked up from germline, CDR1 is ENHRY and CDR2 is SYGVKD. The CDR3 bases are TGTGCCATCAGTGCAACCTATGGCTACACCTTC. Its translation is CAISATYGYTF.

The genes are TRBV18 and TRBJ2-3, with TRBD1 matching over 12 bases. Germline lookup yields CDR1 KGHSH and CDR2 LQKENI. J lost 4 bases, V lost 0 bases, and 2 bases had no gene match. CDR3 size: 16 residues. The CDR3 here is CASSPPGQGASDTQYF. CDR3 coding DNA: TGTGCCAGCTCACCACCGGGACAGGGGGCTTCAGATACGCAGTATTTT.

The chain couples TRBV7-8 to TRBJ2-5; 10 nucleotides line up with TRBD2. The CDR3 covers 15 residues. Germline V lookup: CDR1 SGHVS, CDR2 FQNEAQ. V was clipped by 5 bases and J by 4 bases; unmatched bases: 7. CDR3 region: CASSPLAGLGETQYF. CDR3 bases: TGTGCCAGCAGCCCACTAGCGGGACTAGGAGAGACCCAGTACTTC. The whole variable domain, filled in from reference TRBV7-8 and TRBJ2-5, reads GAGVSQSPRYKVAKRGQDVALRCDPISGHVSLFWYQQALGQGPEFLTYFQNEAQLDKSGLPSDRFFAERPEGSVSTLKIQRTQQEDSAVYLCASSPLAGLGETQYFGPGTRLLVL.

This chain connects TRBV11-2 to TRBJ2-1; 11 nucleotides line up with TRBD2. Germline V gene data show CDR1 as SGHAT and CDR2 as FQNNGV. V was pared by 0 bases and J by 4 bases, with 5 bases of the junction left unmatched. This CDR3 has 17 amino acids. The CDR3 loop is CASSLEGTSGRYNEQFF. CDR3 DNA sequence: TGTGCCAGCAGCTTAGAAGGGACTAGCGGACGATACAATGAGCAGTTCTTC.

The V call is TRBV5-1, the J call TRBJ2-7, with 7 bases that match TRBD1. Trimming took 4 bases from V and 2 from J; bases not matched to a gene: 6. CDR3 size: 14 residues. Germline values: CDR1 SGHRS, CDR2 YFSETQ. The CDR3 DNA reads TGCGCCAGCAGCCCCATGACAGGGACCTACGAGCAGTACTTC. This encodes CASSPMTGTYEQYF.

This clone was picked up one time. V is TRBV27 and J is TRBJ1-2; 7 nucleotides line up with TRBD1. The V and J ends lost 3 bases and 6 bases, in that order; junction bases with no gene match: 7. CDR3 length equals 14 residues. Germline CDR1 is MNHEY and CDR2 is SMNVEV (reference sequence). This CDR3 is CASSFLDRADGYTF. CDR3 nucleotide sequence: TGTGCCAGCAGTTTCCTTGACAGGGCGGATGGCTACACCTTC.

Regarding this clone: The identical CDR3 is also encoded by other nucleotide sequences in the sample. The chain is built from TRBV7-2 and TRBJ1-2; no definite D call. The CDR3 is 13 amino acids. Trimming took 1 base from V and 5 from J, leaving 8 bases between them. Germline CDR1 SGHTA, CDR2 FQGNSA. The CDR3 reads CASSLGGFYGYTF. DNA for the CDR3: TGTGCCAGCAGCTTAGGCGGATTTTATGGCTACACCTTC.

The chain combines TRBV28 with TRBJ1-5; D possibly corresponds to TRBD1 (6 bases). V shed 7 bases and J shed 5 bases, with 9 bases lying between them. The germline V gene encodes CDR1 MDHEN and CDR2 SYDVKM. The CDR3 covers 12 residues. The CDR3 sequence: CASNREDQPQHF. Here the CDR3 DNA reads TGTGCCAGCAACAGGGAGGATCAGCCCCAGCATTTT.

The V call is TRBV30, the J call TRBJ2-1, with D hard to call. There are 11 residues in the CDR3. Between the trimmed V and J ends, which lost 0 bases and 9 bases, there was a span of 6 bases. CDR1 GTSNPN and CDR2 SVGIG come from the germline V gene (reference sequence). CDR3 coding DNA: TGTGCCTGGAGTGTAGGTATTGAGCAGTTCTTC. Translated: CAWSVGIEQFF.

This sequence joins TRBV4-1 and TRBJ2-2; 7 positions agree with TRBD2. CDR3 size: 17 residues. Germline V CDR1 and CDR2: MGHRA, YSYEKL. Unmatched junction bases numbered 6, after V lost 1 base and J lost 1 base. CDR3 sequence (DNA): TGCGCCAGCAGCCAAGGTTTGGGACTACAGAACACCGGGGAGCTGTTTTTT. As protein: CASSQGLGLQNTGELFF.

The J gene is TRBJ1-1, the V gene TRBV7-9; 9 nucleotides align to TRBD1. Germline V gene data show CDR1 as SEHNR and CDR2 as FQNEAQ (reference sequence). The CDR3 runs to 16 residues. V shed 5 bases and J 1 base; nucleotides not matched to a gene: 8. As DNA, the CDR3 is TGTGCCAGCAGCCGTACAGGGGGCTCCCGGAACACTGAAGCTTTCTTT. Its translation is CASSRTGGSRNTEAFF. The entire variable domain, with the rest obtained from reference TRBV7-9 and TRBJ1-1, is as follows: DTGVSQNPRHKITKRGQNVTFRCDPISEHNRLYWYRQTLGQGPEFLTYFQNEAQLEKSRLLSDRFSAERPKGSFSTLEIQRTEQGDSAMYLCASSRTGGSRNTEAFFGQGTRLTVV.

This clone showed up just a few times. The chain links TRBV29-1 to TRBJ2-7; D unclear. The CDR3 consists of 14 residues. Germline V gene lookup returns CDR1 SQVTM and CDR2 ANQGSEA. Between the trimmed V and J ends, which lost 0 bases and 1 base, there was a span of 10 bases. The CDR3 DNA is TGCAGCGTTGAAGAGGGCACGACGTCCTACGAGCAGTACTTC. It translates to CSVEEGTTSYEQYF.

This chain connects TRBV5-5 to TRBJ1-2; weak D call: TRBD1 (5 bases). CDR3 size: 16 residues. V was trimmed by 5 bases and J by 3 bases, leaving 20 bases between them. The germline gives CDR1 SGHKS, CDR2 YYEKEE (reference sequence). CDR3 residues: CASSWDPLGSDYGYTF. CDR3 DNA sequence: TGTGCCAGCAGTTGGGACCCCCTGGGATCGGACTATGGCTACACCTTC.

This clone has only one observation. The chain recombines TRBV18 with TRBJ2-2; D not certain. Trimming cost V 2 bases and J 1 base, with 5 bases left between them. This CDR3 contains 14 residues. CDR1 is KGHSH and CDR2 is LQKENI in the germline V gene. The CDR3 here is CASSPNQNTGELFF. CDR3 nucleotides: TGTGCCAGCTCACCAAACCAGAACACCGGGGAGCTGTTTTTT.

Concerning this clone itself: Other DNA sequences in the same sample also yield this CDR3. The V and J genes are TRBV18 and TRBJ2-3; D remains ambiguous. The CDR3 has 12 residues. Germline CDR1 KGHSH, CDR2 LQKENI. Trimming took off 1 base at V and 4 bases at J, with 3 bases between the two ends. CDR3 DNA: TGTGCCAGCTCACCACTGCCAGATACGCAGTATTTT. It translates to CASSPLPDTQYF.

The V gene is TRBV27, the J gene TRBJ1-5, with a weak D call TRBD1 (5 bases). The germline CDR1 and CDR2 sequences are MNHEY and SMNVEV (reference sequence). The CDR3 totals 13 residues. CDR3 bases: TGTGCTACAGGTCCATATAGCAATCAGCCCCAGCATTTT. Translating gives CATGPYSNQPQHF.

The J gene is TRBJ2-7, the V gene TRBV5-1; D ambiguous. The CDR3 has 15 amino acids. V lost 2 bases and J lost 5, with 17 bases in between. CDR1 and CDR2 (germline): SGHRS, YFSETQ. The CDR3 region has the DNA TGCGCCAGCAGCTTTTACGCTTTAATTCCCCACGAGCAGTACTTC. Residues: CASSFYALIPHEQYF.

The chain combines TRBV4-1 with TRBJ1-2; D call uncertain. The CDR3 extends over 17 amino acids. Trimming took 4 bases from V and 1 from J, leaving 19 bases between them. The germline gives CDR1 MGHRA, CDR2 YSYEKL. CDR3 DNA sequence: TGCGCCAGCAGCCCAGCTCGAGGAGGGAATTATAACTATGGCTACACCTTC. Translating gives CASSPARGGNYNYGYTF.

The chain uses TRBV9 and TRBJ2-2, with TRBD2 identical over 13 bases. Germline values: CDR1 SGDLS, CDR2 YYNGEE. V shed 2 bases and J 6 bases; nucleotides not matched to a gene: 4. The CDR3 length is 16 residues. The CDR3 sequence is CASSVRLAGGPGELFF. DNA of the CDR3: TGTGCCAGCAGCGTGCGACTAGCGGGAGGTCCCGGGGAGCTGTTTTTT. Looking up the rest from reference TRBV9 and TRBJ2-2 gives the full variable domain: DSGVTQTPKHLITATGQRVTLRCSPRSGDLSVYWYQQSLDQGLQFLIQYYNGEERAKGNILERFSAQQFPDLHSELNLSSLELGDSALYFCASSVRLAGGPGELFFGEGSRLTVL.

The genes are TRBV18 and TRBJ2-1; 9 bases align to TRBD2. Germline CDR1 is KGHSH and CDR2 is LQKENI. The CDR3 length is 13 residues. V lost 1 base to trimming and J lost 11 bases; unmatched junction nucleotides: 3. This CDR3 reads CASSPLTSGKQFF. The DNA for the CDR3 is TGTGCCAGCTCACCACTGACTAGCGGTAAGCAGTTCTTC. The full variable domain, in which reference TRBV18 and TRBJ2-1 provide the parts outside the CDR3, is NAGVMQNPRHLVRRRGQEARLRCSPMKGHSHVYWYRQLPEEGLKFMVYLQKENIIDESGMPKERFSAEFPKEGPSILRIQQVVRGDSAAYFCASSPLTSGKQFFGPGTRLTVL.

The CDR3 region has the DNA TGTGCCAGCAGTGTAGGGGGGGATCGTGAAAAACTGTTTTTT. It translates to CASSVGGDREKLFF. The chain joins TRBV6-5 to TRBJ1-4; possible D gene TRBD1, 6 bases. The CDR3 contains 14 residues. Trimming removed 5 bases at V and 7 bases at J, with 14 bases between. Germline lookup yields CDR1 MNHEY and CDR2 SVGAGI.

This clone has a single count. This chain links TRBV5-1 with TRBJ1-1, with D possibly being TRBD1 (6 bases). Trimming left V 1 base short and J 5 bases short, with 15 bases between. CDR1 and CDR2 from the germline V gene are SGHRS and YFSETQ. The CDR3 is 15 residues long. CDR3 residues: CASSLRQAGWTEAFF. The CDR3, as DNA: TGCGCCAGCAGCTTGCGACAGGCAGGTTGGACTGAAGCTTTCTTT.

This clone showed up just once. The chain uses TRBV10-3 and TRBJ2-3; D not resolved. V was cut by 3 bases and J by 1 base, with 8 bases left in between. Germline values: CDR1 ENHRY, CDR2 SYGVKD. The CDR3 runs to 14 residues. CDR3 amino acids: CAISEGQRTDTQYF. In DNA form, the CDR3 reads TGTGCCATCAGTGAAGGTCAGCGCACAGATACGCAGTATTTT.

V gene TRBV7-9 combines with J gene TRBJ2-1; D might be TRBD1 or TRBD2, each matching 5 bases. This CDR3 comprises 15 residues. Germline V CDR1 and CDR2: SEHNR, FQNEAQ (reference sequence). The germline V and J ends were trimmed by 1 base and 6 bases, with 13 bases remaining between them. In DNA form, the CDR3 reads TGTGCCAGCAGCTTAGTAGGGACCCAGGGCAATGAGCAGTTCTTC. It specifies CASSLVGTQGNEQFF.

This CDR3 is CASSPGGWSGYTF. The DNA of the CDR3 is TGTGCCAGCAGTCCAGGGGGCTGGAGTGGCTACACCTTC. The genes are TRBV6-4 and TRBJ1-2, with 8 bases lining up with TRBD1. CDR1 is MRHNA, CDR2 SNTAGT, per germline. V shed 5 bases and J 7 bases; nucleotides not matched to a gene: 6. The CDR3 has 13 residues.

This chain uses TRBV7-2 with TRBJ2-3; tentatively, D is TRBD2 (6 bases). With 4 bases removed from V and 2 bases from J, the gap between germline ends came to 13 bases. Germline loops: CDR1 SGHTA, CDR2 FQGNSA. There are 15 residues in the CDR3. The CDR3 protein is CASSSLDYYTDTQYF. In DNA, the CDR3 is TGTGCCAGCAGCTCTCTGGACTACTACACAGATACGCAGTATTTT.

The rearrangement uses TRBV27 and TRBJ2-5; D is unclear. CDR3 length: 15 amino acids. The V gene's germline CDR1 is MNHEY and CDR2 SMNVEV (reference sequence). With 6 bases removed from V and 1 base from J, the gap between germline ends came to 15 bases. The CDR3 DNA reads TGTGCCAGCAGGATGGCATTGAGTTCCCAAGAGACCCAGTACTTC. This translates into CASRMALSSQETQYF.

The V call is TRBV29-1, the J call TRBJ2-3, with unresolved D. Trimming stripped 6 bases from V and 5 bases from J, with 12 bases between. Germline CDR1 SQVTM, CDR2 ANQGSEA. The CDR3 runs 12 residues. The CDR3 protein is CSVVGNGDTQYF. CDR3 DNA: TGCAGCGTGGTGGGGAATGGAGATACGCAGTATTTT.